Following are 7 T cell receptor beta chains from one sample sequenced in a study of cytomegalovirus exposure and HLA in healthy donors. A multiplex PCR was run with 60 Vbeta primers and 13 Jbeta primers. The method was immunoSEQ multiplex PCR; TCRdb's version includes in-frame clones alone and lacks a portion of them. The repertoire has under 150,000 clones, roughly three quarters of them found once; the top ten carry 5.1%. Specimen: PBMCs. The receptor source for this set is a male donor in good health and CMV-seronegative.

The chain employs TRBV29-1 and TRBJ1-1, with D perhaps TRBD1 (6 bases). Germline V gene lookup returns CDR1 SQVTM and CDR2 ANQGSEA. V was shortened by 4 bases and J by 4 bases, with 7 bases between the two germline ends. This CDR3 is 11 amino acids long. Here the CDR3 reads CSVVRGTEAFF. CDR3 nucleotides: TGCAGCGTTGTCAGGGGCACTGAAGCTTTCTTT.

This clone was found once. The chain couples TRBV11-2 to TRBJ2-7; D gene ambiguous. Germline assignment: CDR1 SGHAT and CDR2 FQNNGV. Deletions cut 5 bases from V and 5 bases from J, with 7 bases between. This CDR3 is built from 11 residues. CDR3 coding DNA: TGTGCCAGCAGCCCAGTCAACGAGCAGTACTTC. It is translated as CASSPVNEQYF.

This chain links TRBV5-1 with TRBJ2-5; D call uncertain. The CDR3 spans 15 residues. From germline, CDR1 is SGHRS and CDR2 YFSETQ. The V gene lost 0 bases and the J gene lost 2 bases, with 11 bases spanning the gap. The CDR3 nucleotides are TGCGCCAGCAGCTTGGACAGAGTCGATCAAGAGACCCAGTACTTC. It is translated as CASSLDRVDQETQYF. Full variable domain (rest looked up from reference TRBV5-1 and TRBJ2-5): KAGVTQTPRYLIKTRGQQVTLSCSPISGHRSVSWYQQTPGQGLQFLFEYFSETQRNKGNFPGRFSGRQFSNSRSEMNVSTLELGDSALYLCASSLDRVDQETQYFGPGTRLLVL.

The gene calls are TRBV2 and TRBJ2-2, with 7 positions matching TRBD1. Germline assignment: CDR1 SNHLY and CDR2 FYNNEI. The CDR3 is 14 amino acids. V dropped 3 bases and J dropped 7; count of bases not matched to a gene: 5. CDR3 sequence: CASSERGLGGELFF. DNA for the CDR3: TGTGCCAGCAGTGAGAGGGGGCTCGGCGGGGAGCTGTTTTTT.

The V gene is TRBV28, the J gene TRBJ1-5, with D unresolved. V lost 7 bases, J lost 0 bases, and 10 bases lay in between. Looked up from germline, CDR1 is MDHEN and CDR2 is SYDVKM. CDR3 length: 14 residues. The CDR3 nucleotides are TGTGCCAGCAAAACCCAGAATAGCAATCAGCCCCAGCATTTT. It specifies CASKTQNSNQPQHF. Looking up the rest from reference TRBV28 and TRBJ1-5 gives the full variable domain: DVKVTQSSRYLVKRTGEKVFLECVQDMDHENMFWYRQDPGLGLRLIYFSYDVKMKEKGDIPEGYSVSREKKERFSLILESASTNQTSMYLCASKTQNSNQPQHFGDGTRLSIL.

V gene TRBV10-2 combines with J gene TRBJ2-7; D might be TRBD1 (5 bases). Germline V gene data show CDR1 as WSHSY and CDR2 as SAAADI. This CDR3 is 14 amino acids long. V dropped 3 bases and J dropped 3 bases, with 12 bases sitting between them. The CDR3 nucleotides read TGCGCCAGCAGTGATAAGGGTAGGGGCTACGAGCAGTACTTC. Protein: CASSDKGRGYEQYF.

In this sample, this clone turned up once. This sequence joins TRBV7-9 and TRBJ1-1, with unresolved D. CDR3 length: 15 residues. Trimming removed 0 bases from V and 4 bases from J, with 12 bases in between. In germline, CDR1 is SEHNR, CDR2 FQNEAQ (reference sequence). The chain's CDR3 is CASSLASTEGTEAFF. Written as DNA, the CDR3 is TGTGCCAGCAGCTTAGCGAGCACAGAGGGCACTGAAGCTTTCTTT.